This T cell receptor (beta chain) was identified during a study of shared clonotypes between healthy human individuals (dated by TCRdb to the early 2020s). The study in broad terms: A few men and two women, aged 18 to 49 years, made up the cohort. Per donor, three plates each were used for CD4 naive and CD4 memory, two for CD8 naive, and one for CD8 memory. Blood TCR repertoires of roughly five healthy adults were deeply sequenced to estimate repertoire size and the extent of clonotype sharing between individuals. To increase sequencing depth and limit assay-specific biases, different laboratories used diverse techniques to prepare libraries and sequence TCR repertoires. Between about 0.94 and 10 billion PBMCs per donor were obtained by leukapheresis. Points the paper makes about the study in general: Compared with non-shared clonotypes, the clonotypes found in all four sorted-subset donors had higher generation probabilities. The genetic and exposure-history diversity represented was limited by the small number of donors. Sampling was limited to blood, and TCR repertoires in tissue likely differ from TCR repertoires in blood. Across several donors, approximately 4.9% of naive CD4, roughly 3.5% of naive CD8, about 2.3% of memory CD4, and 0.4% to 0.45% of memory CD8 clonotypes were shared. Naive subsets generally had larger estimated clonotype richness than memory subsets. Incomplete sequencing was indicated by rarefaction of sorted-subset datasets, despite the large sequencing depth. Pairwise subsampling led to the expectation that sequencing depth would affect the degree of clonotype sharing among donors.

Donors were healthy HIV-negative adults with no recently reported acute infections or vaccinations. Every donor was a Caucasian adult residing in Nashville, Tennessee, USA. CD4+ T cells were enriched by magnetic negative selection, after which naive cells were positively selected on CD45RA and the negative fraction was taken as the memory subset. Blood was collected by leukapheresis, and PBMCs were isolated by Ficoll-Histopaque density gradient centrifugation and then cryopreserved in liquid nitrogen vapor phase. Analytical flow cytometry was used to check the purity and quantity of every magnetically sorted T cell population. Each sorted fraction had its genomic DNA isolated and then quantified by UV absorbance on a Nanodrop 2000c. Using the deep immunoSEQ assay, multiplex PCR amplified TCR CDR3 regions from genomic DNA. Extracted genomic DNA from each cell subset was spread evenly across all wells of several immunoSEQ 96-well plates, with each plate serving as a replicate. For sorted subsets, about 200 ng genomic DNA, equal to 30,000 or so T cell genomes, was loaded into each replicate PCR. Purified libraries were quantified with a Qubit 3.0 fluorometer, sized on a Bioanalyzer 2100, and re-quantified with the KAPA Library Quantification kit. Each immunoSEQ 96-well plate was sequenced on its own single-read 150-cycle Illumina NextSeq 550 flow cell. The authors' analysis ran thus. Because only junctional sequences without quality scores were contained in the immunoSEQ output, filtering matching that applied to full-length reads could not be performed. To assign V/J genes and CDR3, sequences were annotated against IMGT germline references using PyIR, a Python wrapper for IgBLAST v1.9. Reads were removed for weak V/J assignments (E-value above 1e-6), missing CDR3, stop codons, out-of-frame junctions, or ambiguous translated residues. V3J clonotypes were defined as sequences sharing the same inferred V gene, J gene, and CDR3 amino acid sequence. Percentage overlap between repertoires was calculated by dividing the number of shared unique clonotypes by the size of the smaller repertoire. Repertoire richness was assessed with RTK rarefaction, the Chao1 estimator, and Recon v2.1 estimates of unobserved clonotypes. Generation probabilities for all TCRbeta clonotypes obtained by the gDNA method from a handful of donors were computed using OLGA. TCRdb took over this immuneACCESS table, retaining in-frame rearrangements with V and J assigned. Such tables are incomplete; in checked studies, under half of the missing clones stem from an unresolved V gene, and the remainder is unexplained. The V and J calls and clone size are taken from that table; D and trimming were inferred from the DNA. The table for this sample lists approximately 1,000,000 clones; 60% to 80% of them were counted only once. Over 0.8% of the sample rests with the top ten.

Counted from cysteine to phenylalanine, this CDR3 has 14 amino acids. Just CDR3 DNA is preserved here, 42 bases in frame from base 1. The germline V end is reduced by 0 bases and the J end by 5 bases; junction bases left unmatched: 1. The germline V gene gives CDR1 as SGHTA and CDR2 as FQGTGA. About this clone itself: No cognate antigen has been identified for it. No base quality information exists; no much larger clone differs at one position.

Sample: memory CD4+ T cells from PBMCs. The meaning of the sample's cell subset or site label: CD45RA-negative fraction. Recombination linked TRBV7-3 to TRBJ2-1, with 7 central nucleotides matching TRBD2. This receptor was identified in a young man in good health. Some clones in this sample may be carry-over from other donors' samples. The CDR3 loop reads CASSLTGLDNEQFF. The sequenced DNA is TGTGCCAGCAGCTTAACCGGACTAGACAATGAGCAGTTCTTC.